This entry features one T cell receptor (beta chain) sequence. What it binds is unknown. Per the germline V gene, CDR1 is MGHDK and CDR2 is SYGVNS. V was clipped by 3 bases and J by 2 bases; unmatched bases: 5. This CDR3 contains 16 residues. PCR was performed using 60 Vbeta and 13 Jbeta primers. Original handling: An analysis that came later counted some 80 million unique TCR beta chains, around 12 million shared. Here immunoSEQ multiplex PCR was the method, and the copy in TCRdb shows in-frame clones only, minus some. Clone size and the V and J calls come from that table; the DNA yielded D and trimming. The top ten clones hold about 8% of a sample with 200,000 to 250,000 clones, approximately 81% of them seen once. This sample stems from a study of cytomegalovirus exposure and HLA in healthy donors. Study as a whole: Falling in the Caucasian-associated ancestry cluster were about four fifths of approximately 410 genotyped donors.

Regarding the study as a whole: In a later analysis, productive TCRs from donors in an Asian-associated ancestry cluster reportedly carried fewer N-insertions than the cohort mean. TCR beta V segments were, for the most part, productive about 87% or about 30% of the time in an earlier analysis.

The chain uses TRBV25-1 and TRBJ2-7; 12 positions match TRBD2. This clonotype originated in a woman aged 55-69 years in good health and CMV-seropositive. The sequencing input was PBMCs. Here the CDR3 reads CASSEPGLAGTYEQYF. CDR3 sequence (DNA): TGTGCCAGCAGTGAGCCCGGACTAGCGGGAACCTACGAGCAGTACTTC.